This T cell receptor (beta chain) was recorded in a study of T cell responses to AZD1222 COVID-19 vaccine. Study-wide results and limits: The study reported that nearly half of spike-specific TCRs target unmutated variant regions. Females outnumbered males among donors, who were mostly white British; clonal diversity was possibly underestimated.

Here immunoSEQ multiplex PCR was the method, and the copy in TCRdb shows in-frame clones only, minus some. The data contain about 150,000 clones, roughly nine tenths of them singletons. With respect to this clone: Antigen specificity is unknown.

The CDR3 is made up of 18 amino acids. Germline-derived CDR1 and CDR2 are MGHRA and YSYEKL. Trimming removed 0 bases from V and 1 base from J, with 13 bases in between. This TCR came from an adult who received the AZD1222 COVID-19 vaccine. J is TRBJ1-6 and V is TRBV4-1, with a tentative D call TRBD1 (5 bases). Here the sequenced sample was peripheral blood, taken 28 days after the second AZD1222 dose. CDR3 protein: CASSQDSRGSSYNSPLHF. Written as DNA, the CDR3 is TGCGCCAGCAGCCAAGATTCGAGGGGAAGTTCCTATAATTCACCCCTCCACTTT.